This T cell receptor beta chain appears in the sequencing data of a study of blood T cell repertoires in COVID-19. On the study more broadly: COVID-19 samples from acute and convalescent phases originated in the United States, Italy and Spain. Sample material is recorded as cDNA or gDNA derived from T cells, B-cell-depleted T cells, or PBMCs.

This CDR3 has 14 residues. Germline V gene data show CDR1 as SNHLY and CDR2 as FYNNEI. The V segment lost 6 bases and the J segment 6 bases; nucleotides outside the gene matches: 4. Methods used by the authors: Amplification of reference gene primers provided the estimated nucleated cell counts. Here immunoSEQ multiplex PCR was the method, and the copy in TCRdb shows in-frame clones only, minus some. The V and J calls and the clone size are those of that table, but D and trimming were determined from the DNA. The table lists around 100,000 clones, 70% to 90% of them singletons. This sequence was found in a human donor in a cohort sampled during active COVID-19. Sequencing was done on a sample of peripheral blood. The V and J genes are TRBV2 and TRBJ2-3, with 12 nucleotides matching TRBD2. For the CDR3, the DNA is TGTGCCAGCAGCCCTAGCGGGGGGGTGGATACGCAGTATTTT. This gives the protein CASSPSGGVDTQYF.